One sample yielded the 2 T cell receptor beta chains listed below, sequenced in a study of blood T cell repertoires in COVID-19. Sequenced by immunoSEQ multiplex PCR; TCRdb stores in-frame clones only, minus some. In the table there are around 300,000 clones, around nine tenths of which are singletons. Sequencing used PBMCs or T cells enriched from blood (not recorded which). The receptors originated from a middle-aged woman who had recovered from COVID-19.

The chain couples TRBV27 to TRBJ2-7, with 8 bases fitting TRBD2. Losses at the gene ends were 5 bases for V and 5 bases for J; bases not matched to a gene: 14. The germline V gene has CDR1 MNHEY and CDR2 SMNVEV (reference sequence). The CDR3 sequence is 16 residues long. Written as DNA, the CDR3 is TGTGCCAGCAGTCCTAGGCCCCGAACTAGCGGCCACGAGCAGTACTTC. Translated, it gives CASSPRPRTSGHEQYF.

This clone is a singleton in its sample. The CDR3 DNA reads as TGTGCCAGCAGCTTAGGGCAGGGGGCTAGGAATTCACCCCTCCACTTT. It encodes CASSLGQGARNSPLHF. The chain has TRBV7-2 and TRBJ1-6; 8 positions agree with TRBD1. J lost 7 bases, V lost 1 base, and 6 bases had no gene match. Per germline, CDR1 SGHTA and CDR2 FQGNSA. The CDR3 loop spans 16 amino acids.